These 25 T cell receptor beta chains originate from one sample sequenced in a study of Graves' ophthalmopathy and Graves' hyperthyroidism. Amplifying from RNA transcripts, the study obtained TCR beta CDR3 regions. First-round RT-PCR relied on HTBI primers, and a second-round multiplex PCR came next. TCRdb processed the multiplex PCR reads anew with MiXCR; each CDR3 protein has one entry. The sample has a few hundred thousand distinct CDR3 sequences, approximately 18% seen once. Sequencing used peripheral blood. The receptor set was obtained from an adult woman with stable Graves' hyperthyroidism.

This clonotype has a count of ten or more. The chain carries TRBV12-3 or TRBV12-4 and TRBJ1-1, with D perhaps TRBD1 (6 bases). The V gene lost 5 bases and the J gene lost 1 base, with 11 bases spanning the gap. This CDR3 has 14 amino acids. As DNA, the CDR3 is TGTGCCAGCAGTCAACTAGGGGGGAACACTGAAGCTTTCTTT. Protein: CASSQLGGNTEAFF.

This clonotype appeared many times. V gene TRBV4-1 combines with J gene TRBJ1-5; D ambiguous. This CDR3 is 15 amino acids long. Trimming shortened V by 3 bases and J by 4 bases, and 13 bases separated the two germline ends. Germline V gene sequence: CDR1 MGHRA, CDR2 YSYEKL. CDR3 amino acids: CASSQPWIENQPQHF. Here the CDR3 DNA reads TGCGCCAGCAGCCAGCCCTGGATAGAGAATCAGCCCCAGCATTTT.

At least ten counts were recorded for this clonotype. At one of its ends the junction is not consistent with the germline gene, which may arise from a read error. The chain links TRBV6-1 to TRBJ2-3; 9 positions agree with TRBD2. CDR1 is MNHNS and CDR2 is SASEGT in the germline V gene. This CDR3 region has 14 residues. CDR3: CASSEGLATDTQYF. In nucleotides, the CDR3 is TGTGCCAGCAGCGAAGGACTAGCGACGGATACGCAGTATTTT.

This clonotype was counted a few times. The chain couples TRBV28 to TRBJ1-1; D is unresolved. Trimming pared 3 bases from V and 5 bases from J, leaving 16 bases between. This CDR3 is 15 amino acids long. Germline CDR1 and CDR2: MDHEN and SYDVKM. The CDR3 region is CASSFIIGVGTEAFF. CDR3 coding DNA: TGTGCCAGCAGTTTCATTATCGGGGTGGGTACTGAAGCTTTCTTT.

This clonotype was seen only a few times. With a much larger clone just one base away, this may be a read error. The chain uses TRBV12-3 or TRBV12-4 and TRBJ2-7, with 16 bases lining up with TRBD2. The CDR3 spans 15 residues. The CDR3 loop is CASSSTGTSGRARCF. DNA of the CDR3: TGTGCCAGCAGCTCAACCGGGACTAGCGGGAGGGCTCGGTGCTTC.

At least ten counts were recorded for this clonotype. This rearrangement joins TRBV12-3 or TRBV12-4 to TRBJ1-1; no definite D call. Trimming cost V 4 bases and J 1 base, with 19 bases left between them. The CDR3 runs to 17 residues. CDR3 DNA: TGTGCCAGCAGTTCAGACCGACCCTCCGATGGGAACACTGAAGCTTTCTTT. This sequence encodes CASSSDRPSDGNTEAFF.

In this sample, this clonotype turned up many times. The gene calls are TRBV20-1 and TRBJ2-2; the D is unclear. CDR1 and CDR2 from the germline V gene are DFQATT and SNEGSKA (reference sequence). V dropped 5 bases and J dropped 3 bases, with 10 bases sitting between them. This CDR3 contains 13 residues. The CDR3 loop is CSARVLHTGELFF. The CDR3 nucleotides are TGCAGTGCTCGAGTCCTGCACACCGGGGAGCTGTTTTTT.

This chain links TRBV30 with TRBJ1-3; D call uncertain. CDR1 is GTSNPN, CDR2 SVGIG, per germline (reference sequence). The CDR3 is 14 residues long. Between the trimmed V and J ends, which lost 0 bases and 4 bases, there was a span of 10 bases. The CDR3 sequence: CAWSVRGAGNTIYF. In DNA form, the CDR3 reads TGTGCCTGGAGTGTACGAGGTGCGGGAAACACCATATATTTT.

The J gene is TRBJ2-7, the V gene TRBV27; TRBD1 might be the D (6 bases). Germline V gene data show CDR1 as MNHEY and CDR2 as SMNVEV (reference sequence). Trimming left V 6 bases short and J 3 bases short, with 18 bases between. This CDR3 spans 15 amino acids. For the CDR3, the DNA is TGTGCCAGCAGAACGCCCTCGACAGGCATCTACGAGCAGTACTTC. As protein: CASRTPSTGIYEQYF.

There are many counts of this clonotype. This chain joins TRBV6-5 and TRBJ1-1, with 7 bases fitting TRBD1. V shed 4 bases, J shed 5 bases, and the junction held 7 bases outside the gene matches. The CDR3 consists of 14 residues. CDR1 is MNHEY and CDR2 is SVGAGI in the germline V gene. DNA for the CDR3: TGTGCCAGCAGTTCTACAGGGGTAGGGACTGAAGCTTTCTTT. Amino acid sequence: CASSSTGVGTEAFF.

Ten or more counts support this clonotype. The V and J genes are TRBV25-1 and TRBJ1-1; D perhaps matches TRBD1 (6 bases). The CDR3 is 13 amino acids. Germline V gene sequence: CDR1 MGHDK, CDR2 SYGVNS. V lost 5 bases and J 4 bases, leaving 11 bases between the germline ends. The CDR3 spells CASSRTDTTEAFF. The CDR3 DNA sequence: TGTGCCAGCAGTAGGACAGATACCACTGAAGCTTTCTTT.

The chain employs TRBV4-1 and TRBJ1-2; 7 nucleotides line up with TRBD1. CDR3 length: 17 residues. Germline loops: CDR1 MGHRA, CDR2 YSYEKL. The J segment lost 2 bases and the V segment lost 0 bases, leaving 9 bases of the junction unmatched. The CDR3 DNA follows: TGCGCCAGCAGCCAAGAAGGATTCCAGGGACAGAACTATGGCTACACCTTC. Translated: CASSQEGFQGQNYGYTF.

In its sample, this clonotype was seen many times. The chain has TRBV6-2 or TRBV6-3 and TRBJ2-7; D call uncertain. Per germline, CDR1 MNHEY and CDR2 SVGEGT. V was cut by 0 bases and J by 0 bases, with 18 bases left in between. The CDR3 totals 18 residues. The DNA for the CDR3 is TGTGCCAGCAGTTACTCGGTCGGTGCTGGATTGAGCTCCTACGAGCAGTACTTC. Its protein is CASSYSVGAGLSSYEQYF.

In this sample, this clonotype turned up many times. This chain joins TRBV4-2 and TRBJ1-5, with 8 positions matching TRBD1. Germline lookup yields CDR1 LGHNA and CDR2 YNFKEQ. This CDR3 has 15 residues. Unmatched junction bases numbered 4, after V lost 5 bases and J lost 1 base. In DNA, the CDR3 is TGTGCCAGCAGCGGAAACAGGGGGAGCAATCAGCCCCAGCATTTT. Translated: CASSGNRGSNQPQHF.

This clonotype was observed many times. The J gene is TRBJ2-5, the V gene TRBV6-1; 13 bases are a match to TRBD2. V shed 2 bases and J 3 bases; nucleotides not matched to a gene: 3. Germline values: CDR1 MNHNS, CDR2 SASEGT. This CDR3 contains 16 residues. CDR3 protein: CASSEMGLAGKETQYF. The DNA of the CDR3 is TGTGCCAGCAGTGAAATGGGACTAGCGGGAAAAGAGACCCAGTACTTC.

DNA of the CDR3: TGTGCCAGCAGCCAAGATTTTGTTGGGGTTGACTATGGCTACACCTTC. Amino acids: CASSQDFVGVDYGYTF. V gene TRBV4-2 combines with J gene TRBJ1-2, with D unresolved. CDR1 and CDR2 from the germline V gene are LGHNA and YNFKEQ. This CDR3 contains 16 residues. The V and J ends lost 0 bases and 3 bases respectively, with 14 bases between them.

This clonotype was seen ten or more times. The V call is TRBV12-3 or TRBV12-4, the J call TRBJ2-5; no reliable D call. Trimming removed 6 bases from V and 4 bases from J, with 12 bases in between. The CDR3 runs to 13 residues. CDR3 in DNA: TGTGCCAGCAGGGAACTCCACGGAGAGACCCAGTACTTC. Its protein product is CASRELHGETQYF.

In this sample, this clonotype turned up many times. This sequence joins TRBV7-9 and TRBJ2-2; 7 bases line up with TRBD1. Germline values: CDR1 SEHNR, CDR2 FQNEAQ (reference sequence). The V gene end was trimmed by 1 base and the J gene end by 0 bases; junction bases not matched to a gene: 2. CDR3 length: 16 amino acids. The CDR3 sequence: CASSLVGQANTGELFF. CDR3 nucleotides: TGTGCCAGCAGCTTAGTAGGACAGGCGAACACCGGGGAGCTGTTTTTT.

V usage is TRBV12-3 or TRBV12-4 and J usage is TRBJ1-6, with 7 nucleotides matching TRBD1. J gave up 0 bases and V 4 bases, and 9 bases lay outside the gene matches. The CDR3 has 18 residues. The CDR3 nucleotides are TGTGCCAGCAGTTCGCCGGGACAGATGAGCTCCTATAATTCACCCCTCCACTTT. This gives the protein CASSSPGQMSSYNSPLHF.

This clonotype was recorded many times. The CDR3 here is CASSGQSNTEAFF. The CDR3 DNA follows: TGTGCCAGCAGCGGACAGTCGAACACTGAAGCTTTCTTT. The chain links TRBV25-1 to TRBJ1-1; D is possibly TRBD1 (6 bases). Germline loops: CDR1 MGHDK, CDR2 SYGVNS. V gave up 6 bases and J gave up 1 base, with 9 bases separating them. This CDR3 contains 13 residues.

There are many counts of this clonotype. CDR3 sequence reads: CASSKNIQYF. The CDR3 DNA reads as TGTGCCAGCAGCAAAAACATTCAGTACTTC. V usage is TRBV11-2 and J usage is TRBJ2-4; no firm D call. The CDR3 is 10 residues long. Trimming left V 5 bases short and J 4 bases short, with 0 bases between. The germline V gene has CDR1 SGHAT and CDR2 FQNNGV.

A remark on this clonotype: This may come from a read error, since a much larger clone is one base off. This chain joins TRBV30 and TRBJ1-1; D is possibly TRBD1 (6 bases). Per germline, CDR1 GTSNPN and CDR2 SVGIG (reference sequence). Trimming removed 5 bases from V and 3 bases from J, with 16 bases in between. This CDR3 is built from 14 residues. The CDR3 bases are TGTGCCTGGGGTGCGTCAGGACAGTACACTGAAGCTTTCTTT. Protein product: CAWGASGQYTEAFF.

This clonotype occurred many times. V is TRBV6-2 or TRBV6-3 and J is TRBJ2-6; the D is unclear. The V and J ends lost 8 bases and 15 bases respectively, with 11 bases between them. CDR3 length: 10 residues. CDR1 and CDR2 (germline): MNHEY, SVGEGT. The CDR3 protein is CASGYSPLTF. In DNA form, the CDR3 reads TGTGCCAGCGGATACTCCCCCCTGACTTTC.

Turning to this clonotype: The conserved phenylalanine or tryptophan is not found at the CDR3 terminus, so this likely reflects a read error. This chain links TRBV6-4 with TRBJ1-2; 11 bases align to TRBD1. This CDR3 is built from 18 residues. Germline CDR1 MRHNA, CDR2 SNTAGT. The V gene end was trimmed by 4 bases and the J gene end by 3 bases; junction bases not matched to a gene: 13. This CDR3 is CASSVSGTGGFGYYGYTL. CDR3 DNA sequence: TGTGCCAGCAGTGTCTCCGGGACAGGGGGTTTTGGGTACTATGGCTACACCTTA.

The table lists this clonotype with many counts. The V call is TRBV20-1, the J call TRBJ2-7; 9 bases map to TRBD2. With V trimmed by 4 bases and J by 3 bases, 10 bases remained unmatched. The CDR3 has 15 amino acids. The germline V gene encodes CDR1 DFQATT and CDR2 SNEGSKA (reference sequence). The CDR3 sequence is CSATLAASGNYEQYF. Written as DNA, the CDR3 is TGCAGTGCTACCCTCGCGGCTAGCGGGAACTACGAGCAGTACTTC.